The source of this T cell receptor beta chain is a study of cytomegalovirus exposure and HLA in healthy donors. In regard to this clone: Its antigen is unidentified.

Overall study results and limits: Later work associated 16,951 TCR beta sequences with HLA alleles at 0.05 false discovery rate. For most TCR sequences rarity was the rule, although some public TCRs occurred in many donors. A previous analysis found most TCR beta V segments productive roughly 87% or roughly 30% of the time.

CDR1 and CDR2 from the germline V gene are WNHNN and SYGVQD (reference sequence). The V and J ends lost 3 bases and 4 bases, in that order; junction bases with no gene match: 5. This CDR3 comprises 14 residues. 13 Jbeta primers and 60 Vbeta primers were used for the PCR. Profiling relied on immunoSEQ multiplex PCR, and the TCRdb table lists in-frame clones only, not all of them. This sample has 100,000 to 150,000 clones, with approximately 8.6% found just once. This chain uses TRBV10-1 with TRBJ2-7; TRBD1 agrees at 8 bases. The receptor's source is a woman aged 40-49 years in good health and CMV-seropositive. Sequenced sample: PBMCs. The CDR3 protein is CASSEDRGSYEQYF. In DNA form, the CDR3 reads TGCGCCAGCAGTGAAGACAGGGGATCTTACGAGCAGTACTTC.